The 20 T cell receptor beta chains reported below all come from one sample, sequenced in a study of shared clonotypes between healthy human individuals (dated by TCRdb to the early 2020s). Receptor libraries were prepared by the immunoSEQ multiplex PCR assay. TCRdb took this table from immuneACCESS and kept in-frame rearrangements with V and J called. Such tables lack part of the clones; where checked against another copy, unresolved V genes explain under half of the gap, and the rest is unexplained. This sample comprises more than 1,200,000 clones, 98% of them detected only once. The ten largest make up approximately 0.38% of the sample. Sequencing was performed on naive CD4+ T cells sorted from blood. What the cell subset or site label conveys for this sample: CD45RA+ positively selected. The origin of the receptors is a man in his thirties or forties in good health.

The rearrangement links TRBV5-1 to TRBJ1-1; the D gene is possibly TRBD1 (6 bases). V gave up 4 bases and J gave up 0 bases, with 16 bases separating them. The length of the CDR3 is 16 residues. The germline CDR1 and CDR2 sequences are SGHRS and YFSETQ. The CDR3 protein is CASSQRQDRMNTEAFF. The CDR3 DNA reads TGCGCCAGCAGCCAGCGCCAGGACAGAATGAACACTGAAGCTTTCTTT.

For this clone: This same CDR3 is encoded by further DNA sequences in the sample. J is TRBJ2-5 and V is TRBV6-5; D is unclear. There are 12 residues in the CDR3. V lost 2 bases and J 5 bases, leaving 6 bases between the germline ends. Germline CDR1 reads MNHEY; CDR2 reads SVGAGI. The CDR3 spells CASSYGSETQYF. The CDR3 DNA follows: TGTGCCAGCAGTTACGGTAGTGAGACCCAGTACTTC.

The chain recombines TRBV5-5 with TRBJ1-1; no clear D gene. The CDR3 is 17 amino acids. Germline loops: CDR1 SGHKS, CDR2 YYEKEE (reference sequence). The germline V and J ends were trimmed by 4 bases and 6 bases, with 25 bases remaining between them. CDR3 residues: CASSRYAGARPDAEAFF. The CDR3 nucleotides are TGTGCCAGCAGCCGATACGCGGGTGCGAGGCCCGACGCTGAAGCTTTCTTT.

The chain uses TRBV18 and TRBJ2-2; TRBD1 might be the D (5 bases). Germline values: CDR1 KGHSH, CDR2 LQKENI. Trimming took off 5 bases at V and 6 bases at J, with 13 bases between the two ends. The CDR3 sequence is 14 residues long. The CDR3 is CASSSDKGPGELFF. In nucleotides, the CDR3 is TGTGCCAGCTCATCCGATAAGGGGCCCGGGGAGCTGTTTTTT.

The chain carries TRBV7-2 and TRBJ2-1, with 7 bases identical to TRBD1. CDR1 is SGHTA, CDR2 FQGNSA, per germline. This CDR3 comprises 16 residues. Losses at the gene ends were 5 bases for V and 3 bases for J; bases not matched to a gene: 10. The CDR3 loop is CASSPSQTGNYNEQFF. CDR3 bases: TGTGCCAGCAGCCCCTCACAGACAGGGAACTACAATGAGCAGTTCTTC.

In DNA form, the CDR3 reads TGTGCCAGCAGCTTGGATGGACAGGGAGGAACCTACGAGCAGTACTTC. It is translated as CASSLDGQGGTYEQYF. The rearrangement joins TRBV7-2 to TRBJ2-7; 8 bases are shared with TRBD1. The J segment lost 2 bases and the V segment lost 3 bases, leaving 9 bases of the junction unmatched. CDR3 length equals 16 residues. Germline V lookup: CDR1 SGHTA, CDR2 FQGNSA.

J is TRBJ1-5 and V is TRBV28, with D perhaps TRBD1 (6 bases). Germline V gene lookup returns CDR1 MDHEN and CDR2 SYDVKM. Trimming removed 5 bases at V and 6 bases at J, with 17 bases between. The CDR3 contains 15 residues. The CDR3 DNA reads TGTGCCAGCAGTAGATGGGACAAACTAAGTCAGCCCCAGCATTTT. Its translation: CASSRWDKLSQPQHF.

The J gene is TRBJ1-2, the V gene TRBV5-1, with unresolved D. CDR1 is SGHRS and CDR2 is YFSETQ in the germline V gene. V was clipped by 0 bases and J by 8 bases, with 17 bases between them. This CDR3 comprises 15 residues. CDR3 in DNA: TGCGCCAGCAGCTTGGTTGGACGGGAAATGATAGGCTACACCTTC. This sequence encodes CASSLVGREMIGYTF.

The chain links TRBV6-6 to TRBJ2-7; the D gene is possibly TRBD2 (6 bases). Per the germline V gene, CDR1 is MNHNY and CDR2 is SVGAGI (reference sequence). This CDR3 is built from 14 residues. The V end lost 2 bases, the J end lost 6 bases, and 14 bases lay between the germline ends. This CDR3 reads CASSYPGRDTEQYF. Here the CDR3 DNA reads TGTGCCAGCAGTTACCCGGGGCGGGATACCGAGCAGTACTTC.

The chain couples TRBV5-4 to TRBJ1-1; a weak D match, TRBD1 (5 bases). The CDR3 length is 16 residues. CDR1 is SGHNT and CDR2 is YYREEE in the germline V gene (reference sequence). Trimming stripped 2 bases from V and 4 bases from J, with 18 bases between. The CDR3 loop reads CASSLGGTGFVTEAFF. As DNA, the CDR3 is TGTGCCAGCAGCTTAGGTGGGACCGGGTTCGTCACTGAAGCTTTCTTT.

The chain uses TRBV18 and TRBJ2-3; D could derive from TRBD1 or TRBD2 (5 bases each). Trimming pared 2 bases from V and 4 bases from J, leaving 7 bases between. Germline V gene data show CDR1 as KGHSH and CDR2 as LQKENI. The CDR3 contains 13 residues. CDR3 in amino acids: CASSPTGPDTQYF. CDR3 bases: TGTGCCAGCTCACCAACGGGGCCAGATACGCAGTATTTT. Full variable domain (rest looked up from reference TRBV18 and TRBJ2-3): NAGVMQNPRHLVRRRGQEARLRCSPMKGHSHVYWYRQLPEEGLKFMVYLQKENIIDESGMPKERFSAEFPKEGPSILRIQQVVRGDSAAYFCASSPTGPDTQYFGPGTRLTVL.

The genes are TRBV5-6 and TRBJ2-5, with D tentatively TRBD2 (6 bases). The CDR3 extends over 14 amino acids. V was clipped by 4 bases and J by 2 bases, with 12 bases between them. Germline-derived CDR1 and CDR2 are SGHDT and YYEEEE. CDR3 amino acids: CASSLGTPQETQYF. The CDR3 DNA follows: TGTGCCAGCAGCCTCGGGACTCCGCAAGAGACCCAGTACTTC.

The V call is TRBV5-1, the J call TRBJ2-7; maybe TRBD1 (6 bases). This CDR3 contains 14 residues. Trimming stripped 1 base from V and 2 bases from J, with 10 bases between. The germline CDR1 and CDR2 sequences are SGHRS and YFSETQ. The DNA of the CDR3 is TGCGCCAGCAGCTTGACTGGGACACCCTACGAGCAGTACTTC. It codes for CASSLTGTPYEQYF.

This chain connects TRBV29-1 to TRBJ2-1; D is possibly TRBD2 (6 bases). The CDR3 is made up of 17 amino acids. V lost 3 bases, J lost 0 bases, and 18 bases lay in between. CDR1 and CDR2 (germline): SQVTM, ANQGSEA. CDR3 sequence reads: CSVEGGTGTSSYNEQFF. The CDR3 DNA reads TGCAGCGTTGAGGGGGGAACGGGGACCAGCTCCTACAATGAGCAGTTCTTC.

The chain is built from TRBV7-2 and TRBJ1-1; D gene ambiguous. The CDR3 consists of 14 residues. Deletions cut 1 base from V and 4 bases from J, with 10 bases between. Germline V lookup: CDR1 SGHTA, CDR2 FQGNSA. The CDR3 DNA reads as TGTGCCAGCAGCTTAGGATGGGTAGGCACTGAAGCTTTCTTT. This sequence encodes CASSLGWVGTEAFF.

V and J are TRBV5-6 and TRBJ2-5, with 7 bases aligning to TRBD1. V was clipped by 1 base and J by 9 bases; unmatched bases: 15. The CDR3 contains 16 residues. Germline V CDR1 and CDR2: SGHDT, YYEEEE. CDR3 DNA: TGTGCCAGCAGCTTGAGCCCGGTAGGGGGCTTGATGGCCCAGTACTTC. It translates to CASSLSPVGGLMAQYF.

V usage is TRBV4-3 and J usage is TRBJ2-3; possible D gene TRBD2, 5 bases. V lost 4 bases to trimming and J lost 6 bases, with 17 bases between them. This CDR3 region has 15 residues. The V gene's germline CDR1 is LGHNA and CDR2 YSLEER. The DNA for the CDR3 is TGCGCCAGCAGCCTACGAAAAGGAGGCGGGGATACGCAGTATTTT. This codes for CASSLRKGGGDTQYF.

This chain joins TRBV9 and TRBJ2-1; 9 bases map to TRBD2. The CDR3 has 17 amino acids. The germline V gene encodes CDR1 SGDLS and CDR2 YYNGEE. J was trimmed by 8 bases and V by 0 bases; bases with no gene match: 12. The CDR3 region is CASSVGGRAIMGHEQFF. CDR3 DNA: TGTGCCAGCAGCGTAGGCGGGAGGGCCATCATGGGTCATGAGCAGTTCTTC.

The chain recombines TRBV10-2 with TRBJ2-7, with 8 bases that match TRBD1. The CDR3 contains 12 residues. Germline V gives CDR1 WSHSY, CDR2 SAAADI. The junction had 3 bases not matched to a gene; V was cut back by 4 bases and J by 7 bases. The CDR3 reads CASSGTGTEQYF. DNA for the CDR3: TGCGCCAGCAGTGGGACAGGGACTGAGCAGTACTTC.

This clone came up once. The rearrangement uses TRBV7-2 and TRBJ1-2; D remains ambiguous. CDR1 and CDR2 (germline): SGHTA, FQGNSA. The CDR3 contains 16 residues. With 1 base removed from V and 4 bases from J, the gap between germline ends came to 16 bases. The CDR3 protein is CASSLVRPAGGYGYTF. DNA of the CDR3: TGTGCCAGCAGCTTAGTCAGACCGGCGGGAGGCTATGGCTACACCTTC. The full variable domain, in which reference TRBV7-2 and TRBJ1-2 provide the parts outside the CDR3, is GAGVSQSPSNKVTEKGKDVELRCDPISGHTALYWYRQSLGQGLEFLIYFQGNSAPDKSGLPSDRFSAERTGGSVSTLTIQRTQQEDSAVYLCASSLVRPAGGYGYTFGSGTRLTVV.